What follows is one T cell receptor (beta chain) and its context. These data come from a study of human T cells and chemical hapten exposure. TCRdb re-called the RACE reads with MiXCR, one entry per CDR3 protein. The top ten clones hold 2.1% of a sample with over 150,000 distinct CDR3 sequences, about a quarter of them seen once. Time point: patch test 3, about 24 weeks after DPC sensitization. Treatment denoted: therapeutic diphenylcyclopropenone sensitization with weekly scalp DPC. Germline V gene lookup returns CDR1 MNHEY and CDR2 SVGAGI. Trimming removed 0 bases at V and 9 bases at J, with 21 bases between. CDR3 length: 18 residues.

The chain recombines TRBV6-5 with TRBJ1-6; TRBD1 is a possible D gene (5 bases). The TCR was taken from a woman under 30 with alopecia areata. Some clones in this sample may be carry-over from other donors' samples. Sequencing used whole blood, obtained in connection with sensitization to the hapten diphenylcyclopropenone (DPC). The CDR3 reads CASSYSRLQGSVGSPLHF. In DNA form, the CDR3 reads TGTGCCAGCAGTTACTCGAGACTGCAGGGATCCGTAGGTTCACCCCTCCACTTT.